These 31 T cell receptor beta chains came from one sample sequenced in a study of technical replicates of blood from several donors. Assay: immunoSEQ multiplex PCR; the TCRdb copy retains only in-frame clones and omits some. Among tens of thousands of clones, 96% were seen once, and the ten largest hold 0.37%. Sample: T cells isolated from PBMCs. These TCRs come from a human donor in good health.

The V gene is TRBV7-6, the J gene TRBJ2-3; D is possibly TRBD2 (6 bases). V was cut by 4 bases and J by 4 bases, with 15 bases left in between. The germline CDR1 and CDR2 sequences are SGHVS and FNYEAQ. The CDR3 consists of 15 residues. The CDR3 DNA is TGTGCCAGCAGCTATCTGAGGAGGGTAGCAGATACGCAGTATTTT. Encoded protein: CASSYLRRVADTQYF.

The count of this clone is one. This chain connects TRBV5-1 to TRBJ2-2, with D perhaps matching TRBD2 (6 bases). The CDR3 sequence is 13 residues long. CDR1 is SGHRS, CDR2 YFSETQ, per germline. Trimming shortened V by 4 bases and J by 7 bases, and 11 bases separated the two germline ends. The CDR3 nucleotides are TGCGCCAGCAGCCGGGACTCCGACGGGGAGCTGTTTTTT. Protein sequence: CASSRDSDGELFF.

The rearrangement uses TRBV7-3 and TRBJ2-6; D might be TRBD2 (5 bases). Trimming shortened V by 2 bases and J by 0 bases, and 11 bases separated the two germline ends. Germline V CDR1 and CDR2: SGHTA, FQGTGA. This CDR3 is 17 amino acids long. CDR3 sequence (DNA): TGTGCCAGCAGCTTAGGAGGCCGCAACTCTGGGGCCAACGTCCTGACTTTC. Protein sequence: CASSLGGRNSGANVLTF.

This rearrangement joins TRBV9 to TRBJ2-5; 13 nucleotides line up with TRBD2. This CDR3 is built from 16 residues. The germline gives CDR1 SGDLS, CDR2 YYNGEE. Trimming removed 4 bases from V and 4 bases from J; junction bases left unmatched: 7. The CDR3 loop is CASSPSLAGGPETQYF. As DNA, the CDR3 is TGTGCCAGCAGCCCCTCACTAGCGGGAGGGCCAGAGACCCAGTACTTC.

J is TRBJ2-2 and V is TRBV18; 9 bases align to TRBD1. Germline loops: CDR1 KGHSH, CDR2 LQKENI. V was pared by 6 bases and J by 5 bases, with 4 bases of the junction left unmatched. The CDR3 loop spans 14 amino acids. The CDR3 sequence: CASSWTGETGELFF. CDR3 nucleotide sequence: TGTGCCAGCTCGTGGACAGGGGAGACCGGGGAGCTGTTTTTT.

The rearrangement uses TRBV9 and TRBJ2-5; 9 positions match TRBD2. Per the germline V gene, CDR1 is SGDLS and CDR2 is YYNGEE. The CDR3 has 15 residues. The junction had 1 base not matched to a gene; V was cut back by 0 bases and J by 1 base. The CDR3 bases are TGTGCCAGCAGCGTAGTAGCGGGAGCCCAAGAGACCCAGTACTTC. Residues: CASSVVAGAQETQYF.

V and J are TRBV7-2 and TRBJ1-1; 7 bases match TRBD1. CDR1 and CDR2 from the germline V gene are SGHTA and FQGNSA. Trimming removed 3 bases from V and 6 bases from J; junction bases left unmatched: 7. The CDR3 is 14 residues long. The CDR3 loop is CASSLEGASPEAFF. The DNA of the CDR3 is TGTGCCAGCAGCTTGGAGGGGGCCTCGCCTGAAGCTTTCTTT. The variable domain in full, with the rest retrieved from reference TRBV7-2 and TRBJ1-1, is GAGVSQSPSNKVTEKGKDVELRCDPISGHTALYWYRQSLGQGLEFLIYFQGNSAPDKSGLPSDRFSAERTGGSVSTLTIQRTQQEDSAVYLCASSLEGASPEAFFGQGTRLTVV.

J is TRBJ1-4 and V is TRBV28; D unclear. The germline V gene encodes CDR1 MDHEN and CDR2 SYDVKM. The CDR3 is 13 amino acids. V lost 8 bases and J lost 6, with 13 bases in between. CDR3 region: CASALGGDEKLFF. In nucleotides, the CDR3 is TGTGCCAGCGCGTTGGGCGGGGATGAAAAACTGTTTTTT.

The CDR3 spells CASSESPLTGNGYTF. In DNA, the CDR3 is TGTGCCAGCAGTGAATCCCCCCTGACAGGGAATGGCTACACCTTC. This chain uses TRBV25-1 with TRBJ1-2, with 7 bases lining up with TRBD1. Germline assignment: CDR1 MGHDK and CDR2 SYGVNS. The CDR3 has 15 residues. Trimming removed 1 base from V and 6 bases from J; junction bases left unmatched: 8.

The J gene is TRBJ2-1, the V gene TRBV14; D possibly corresponds to TRBD2 (5 bases). The CDR3 is made up of 14 amino acids. Germline V CDR1 and CDR2: SGHDN, FVKESK. Trimming pared 4 bases from V and 4 bases from J, leaving 11 bases between. The CDR3 DNA follows: TGTGCCAGCAGCCTAGGCGGGCTATACAATGAGCAGTTCTTC. It translates to CASSLGGLYNEQFF. The entire variable domain, with the rest obtained from reference TRBV14 and TRBJ2-1, is as follows: EAGVTQFPSHSVIEKGQTVTLRCDPISGHDNLYWYRRVMGKEIKFLLHFVKESKQDESGMPNNRFLAERTGGTYSTLKVQPAELEDSGVYFCASSLGGLYNEQFFGPGTRLTVL.

The rearrangement joins TRBV5-4 to TRBJ2-7; weak D call: TRBD2 (5 bases). The CDR3 is 15 amino acids. V lost 0 bases to trimming and J lost 5 bases, with 15 bases between them. Per the germline V gene, CDR1 is SGHNT and CDR2 is YYREEE (reference sequence). In DNA, the CDR3 is TGTGCCAGCAGCTTGGGGAACTCGGGGTTCAACGAGCAGTACTTC. Its translation is CASSLGNSGFNEQYF.

A word on this clone: One end of the junction fails to match germline, which may point to a read error. J is TRBJ1-3 and V is TRBV6-6; D is perhaps TRBD1 (5 bases). Germline V CDR1 and CDR2: MNHNY, SVGAGI (reference sequence). CDR3 length: 16 amino acids. The CDR3 DNA reads TGTGCCAGCAGTTACTCGATTACAGGCTCTGGAGACACCATATATTTT. It specifies CASSYSITGSGDTIYF.

J is TRBJ2-5 and V is TRBV6-5; tentatively, D is TRBD2 (5 bases). Looked up from germline, CDR1 is MNHEY and CDR2 is SVGAGI. CDR3 length: 14 amino acids. V was clipped by 5 bases and J by 2 bases, with 12 bases between them. CDR3 in amino acids: CASSAGGEQETQYF. In DNA, the CDR3 is TGTGCCAGCAGTGCCGGTGGGGAGCAAGAGACCCAGTACTTC.

The count of this clone is one. The chain combines TRBV19 with TRBJ2-7; perhaps TRBD1 as D (6 bases). Trimming took off 5 bases at V and 0 bases at J, with 11 bases between the two ends. Germline V gene lookup returns CDR1 LNHDA and CDR2 SQIVND (reference sequence). This CDR3 region has 14 residues. As DNA, the CDR3 is TGTGCCAGTAGTTGGACAGCGAGCTCCTACGAGCAGTACTTC. Translation gives CASSWTASSYEQYF.

This clone has just one count. The chain carries TRBV19 and TRBJ1-5; 11 positions match TRBD1. Germline trimming cut 5 bases from V and 3 bases from J; bases unmatched to any gene: 15. In germline, CDR1 is LNHDA, CDR2 SQIVND (reference sequence). The CDR3 is 19 residues long. CDR3 loop: CASSRQWTGGSSVNQPQHF. The DNA for the CDR3 is TGTGCCAGTAGTCGACAATGGACAGGGGGCTCGTCGGTCAATCAGCCCCAGCATTTT. The whole variable domain, remainder taken from reference TRBV19 and TRBJ1-5, is DGGITQSPKYLFRKEGQNVTLSCEQNLNHDAMYWYRQDPGQGLRLIYYSQIVNDFQKGDIAEGYSVSREKKESFPLTVTSAQKNPTAFYLCASSRQWTGGSSVNQPQHFGDGTRLSIL.

The chain links TRBV4-1 to TRBJ2-7; D might be TRBD1 (5 bases). Trimming stripped 4 bases from V and 1 base from J, with 20 bases between. Germline V CDR1 and CDR2: MGHRA, YSYEKL. This CDR3 has 17 residues. CDR3: CASSLALNRRPSYEQYF. The CDR3 DNA reads as TGCGCCAGCAGCCTGGCACTTAACAGGCGCCCTTCCTACGAGCAGTACTTC.

The sample holds one count of this clone. V usage is TRBV7-9 and J usage is TRBJ2-1; the match to TRBD2 covers 13 bases. CDR1 is SEHNR and CDR2 is FQNEAQ in the germline V gene (reference sequence). This CDR3 comprises 16 residues. Losses at the gene ends were 5 bases for V and 5 bases for J; bases not matched to a gene: 6. Here the CDR3 DNA reads TGTGCCAGCAGCCCCTTACTAGCGGGAGGGAACAATGAGCAGTTCTTC. This codes for CASSPLLAGGNNEQFF. Full variable domain (outside the CDR3, taken from reference TRBV7-9 and TRBJ2-1): DTGVSQNPRHKITKRGQNVTFRCDPISEHNRLYWYRQTLGQGPEFLTYFQNEAQLEKSRLLSDRFSAERPKGSFSTLEIQRTEQGDSAMYLCASSPLLAGGNNEQFFGPGTRLTVL.

The CDR3 loop reads CASSVGQNMNTEAFF. The CDR3 DNA is TGTGCCAGCAGCGTAGGCCAGAACATGAACACTGAAGCTTTCTTT. The V call is TRBV9, the J call TRBJ1-1, with no clear D. The CDR3 is made up of 15 amino acids. With 0 bases removed from V and 0 bases from J, the gap between germline ends came to 9 bases. CDR1 SGDLS and CDR2 YYNGEE come from the germline V gene.

V gene TRBV5-6 combines with J gene TRBJ1-3; D remains ambiguous. The CDR3 runs to 15 residues. Trimming pared 2 bases from V and 0 bases from J, leaving 9 bases between. The germline V gene has CDR1 SGHDT and CDR2 YYEEEE. CDR3 in DNA: TGTGCCAGCAGCTTCCCCGGGAGCTCTGGAAACACCATATATTTT. Translated, it gives CASSFPGSSGNTIYF.

This chain joins TRBV2 and TRBJ2-4; D is perhaps TRBD1 (6 bases). Germline CDR1 SNHLY, CDR2 FYNNEI. CDR3 length: 14 amino acids. The V gene lost 5 bases and the J gene lost 0 bases, with 8 bases spanning the gap. The CDR3 region is CASSWTEAKNIQYF. CDR3 coding DNA: TGTGCCAGCAGTTGGACAGAAGCCAAAAACATTCAGTACTTC.

The chain is built from TRBV6-5 and TRBJ1-5; tentative D call: TRBD1 (6 bases). Germline CDR1 MNHEY, CDR2 SVGAGI. The CDR3 extends over 15 amino acids. Trimming cost V 2 bases and J 4 bases, with 12 bases left between them. The CDR3 region is CASSYGDTWNQPQHF. CDR3 sequence (DNA): TGTGCCAGCAGTTACGGGGACACTTGGAATCAGCCCCAGCATTTT.

In DNA, the CDR3 is TGCGCCAGCAGTCAGGGGGAGAGGAGCAATCAGCCCCAGCATTTT. This gives the protein CASSQGERSNQPQHF. This rearrangement joins TRBV10-2 to TRBJ1-5, with 7 bases fitting TRBD1. J was trimmed by 1 base and V by 5 bases; bases with no gene match: 5. This CDR3 comprises 15 residues. The germline CDR1 and CDR2 sequences are WSHSY and SAAADI.

This chain links TRBV12-5 with TRBJ1-2; D uncertain. The ends were cut back, 5 bases at V and 4 bases at J, with 11 bases in the middle. The CDR3 length is 13 residues. Germline lookup yields CDR1 LGHNT and CDR2 FRNRAP. The CDR3 DNA is TGTGCTAGTGGTAAGGAGAGCCCCTATGGCTACACCTTC. Translation gives CASGKESPYGYTF.

CDR3 protein: CAWSDGRTDEQYF. The CDR3 DNA sequence: TGTGCCTGGAGTGACGGGAGAACGGACGAGCAGTACTTC. This chain joins TRBV30 and TRBJ2-7, with D possibly matching TRBD2 (6 bases). The ends were cut back, 1 base at V and 5 bases at J, with 12 bases in the middle. Looked up from germline, CDR1 is GTSNPN and CDR2 is SVGIG (reference sequence). The CDR3 consists of 13 residues.

Comment on this clone: Other DNA sequences in this sample translate to the same CDR3. The V gene is TRBV27, the J gene TRBJ1-1; D unresolved. Looked up from germline, CDR1 is MNHEY and CDR2 is SMNVEV (reference sequence). The CDR3 runs 14 residues. The V end lost 0 bases, the J end lost 0 bases, and 5 bases lay between the germline ends. CDR3 loop: CASSLSQLNTEAFF. The CDR3, as DNA: TGTGCCAGCAGTTTATCACAGTTGAACACTGAAGCTTTCTTT.

J is TRBJ2-7 and V is TRBV6-5; the match to TRBD2 covers 9 bases. V trimming: 4 bases; J trimming: 1 base; junction bases outside the gene matches: 5. CDR3 size: 15 residues. Germline lookup yields CDR1 MNHEY and CDR2 SVGAGI. The CDR3 DNA follows: TGTGCCAGCAGTTCCCTAGCGGGAACATCCTACGAGCAGTACTTC. Protein product: CASSSLAGTSYEQYF.

This clone was seen once. This chain joins TRBV19 and TRBJ1-2; 8 bases agree with TRBD1. The CDR3 extends over 13 amino acids. The germline V gene encodes CDR1 LNHDA and CDR2 SQIVND (reference sequence). J was trimmed by 6 bases and V by 5 bases; bases with no gene match: 5. CDR3 nucleotide sequence: TGTGCCAGTAGTCCAGACAGGGGACATGGCTACACCTTC. Translated, it gives CASSPDRGHGYTF.

The rearrangement joins TRBV5-6 to TRBJ2-3; 8 nucleotides align to TRBD2. J was trimmed by 1 base and V by 2 bases; bases with no gene match: 6. From germline, CDR1 is SGHDT and CDR2 YYEEEE. This CDR3 contains 16 residues. The CDR3 DNA follows: TGTGCCAGCAGCTTAGTCAACGGGAGGGGCACAGATACGCAGTATTTT. Translation gives CASSLVNGRGTDTQYF.

The rearrangement links TRBV30 to TRBJ2-7, with TRBD2 matching over 11 bases. CDR1 is GTSNPN and CDR2 is SVGIG in the germline V gene (reference sequence). The V and J ends lost 2 bases and 9 bases, in that order; junction bases with no gene match: 6. The CDR3 runs to 13 residues. The CDR3 here is CAWSRLAGGRQYF. The DNA of the CDR3 is TGTGCCTGGAGTAGATTAGCGGGGGGGAGGCAGTACTTC.

This chain joins TRBV29-1 and TRBJ1-3; D perhaps matches TRBD1 (5 bases). This CDR3 is built from 15 residues. Germline V gives CDR1 SQVTM, CDR2 ANQGSEA. The V end lost 2 bases, the J end lost 4 bases, and 15 bases lay between the germline ends. CDR3 protein: CSVETGRGTGNTIYF. Here the CDR3 DNA reads TGCAGCGTTGAAACCGGTAGGGGTACAGGAAACACCATATATTTT. Filled out from reference TRBV29-1 and TRBJ1-3, the complete variable domain reads SAVISQKPSRDICQRGTSLTIQCQVDSQVTMMFWYRQQPGQSLTLIATANQGSEATYESGFVIDKFPISRPNLTFSTLTVSNMSPEDSSIYLCSVETGRGTGNTIYFGEGSWLTVV.

The J gene is TRBJ1-3, the V gene TRBV27, with 8 nucleotides matching TRBD1. J was trimmed by 4 bases and V by 10 bases; bases with no gene match: 6. This CDR3 is built from 13 residues. Germline V gene sequence: CDR1 MNHEY, CDR2 SMNVEV (reference sequence). The CDR3 DNA reads TGTGCCACCAGCACAGGGGGGGGAAACACCATATATTTT. Translating gives CATSTGGGNTIYF.